This T cell receptor beta chain was recovered during a study of vaccination effects on CD4 cells after COVID-19. The CDR3 totals 15 residues. V dropped 4 bases and J dropped 8 bases, with 20 bases sitting between them. CDR1 and CDR2 from the germline V gene are SGHTA and FQGNSA. Researchers isolated CD4+ T cells once approximately ten days of culture had elapsed. This table comes from immunoSEQ multiplex PCR, and its TCRdb copy is limited to in-frame clones, with some not included. The sample has 40,000 or so clones, roughly 74% seen once. Of note for this clone: Its specificity is unknown.

The source material was CD4+ T cells from PBMCs cultured without peptide, sampled before COVID-19 vaccination. The TCR originated in a human donor who received a COVID-19 vaccine. The chain recombines TRBV7-2 with TRBJ1-2; possible D gene TRBD1, 6 bases. The CDR3: CASSSRQAGAMGYTF. The CDR3 nucleotides read TGTGCCAGCAGCTCCCGACAGGCCGGAGCCATGGGCTACACCTTC.